This T cell receptor (beta chain) was retrieved from a study of blood T cell repertoires in COVID-19. CDR3 length: 13 residues. V was pared by 8 bases and J by 0 bases, with 8 bases between. Per the germline V gene, CDR1 is SNHLY and CDR2 is FYNNEI. Profiling relied on immunoSEQ multiplex PCR, and the TCRdb table lists in-frame clones only, not all of them. The sample has 95,000 to 110,000 clones, around 90% seen once. The origin of this receptor is a man aged 40-49 years with active or convalescent COVID-19. The rearrangement links TRBV2 to TRBJ2-1; D unresolved. Sequencing was carried out using peripheral blood. CDR3 in DNA: TGTGCCAGCGGCTACAGCTCCTACAATGAGCAGTTCTTC. This translates into CASGYSSYNEQFF.